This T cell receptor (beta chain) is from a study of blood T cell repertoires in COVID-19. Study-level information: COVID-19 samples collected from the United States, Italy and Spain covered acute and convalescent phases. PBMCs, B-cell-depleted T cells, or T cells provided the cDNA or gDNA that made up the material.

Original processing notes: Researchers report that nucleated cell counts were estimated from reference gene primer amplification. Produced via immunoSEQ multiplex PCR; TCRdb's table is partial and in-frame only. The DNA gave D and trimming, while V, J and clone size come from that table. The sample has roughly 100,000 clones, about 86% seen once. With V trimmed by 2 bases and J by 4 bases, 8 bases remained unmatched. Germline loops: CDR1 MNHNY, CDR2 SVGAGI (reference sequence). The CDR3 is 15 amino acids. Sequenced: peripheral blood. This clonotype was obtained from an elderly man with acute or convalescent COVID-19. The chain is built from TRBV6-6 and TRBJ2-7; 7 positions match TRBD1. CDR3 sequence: CASSYPQGVLYEQYF. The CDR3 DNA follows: TGTGCCAGCAGTTACCCTCAGGGGGTCCTATACGAGCAGTACTTC.